The clone carrying this T cell receptor beta chain was observed at least ten times. Its antigen is as yet unknown. Compared with germline, one end of the junction differs, possibly owing to a read error. Only patients with CD8+CD57+ cell expansion on flow cytometry were chosen for sequencing. Genomic DNA was employed as the template in profiling TCR beta VDJ and CDR3. TCRdb reprocessed the reads with MiXCR, giving one entry per CDR3 protein. The sample comprises approximately 300,000 distinct CDR3 sequences, approximately 60% of which are singletons, and 1% to 1.5% rests with the top ten. This entry belongs to a study of CD8+CD57+ T cells in acquired aplastic anemia. Study-level information: Sorting CD4+ and CD8+ cells gave DNA averaging approximately 3 ug. Study observations and caveats: Patients and controls shared nearly 30 CD8+ CDR3 sequences, which appeared highly expressed in patients and within their immunodominant clones.

Source material: sorted CD4+, CD8+, or CD8+CD57+ T cells (not recorded which) from PBMCs. The TCR comes from a human donor with aplastic anemia.

CDR3 sequence reads: CASSLGLAGVQEAQYF. CDR3 DNA: TGTGCCAGCAGCCTCGGACTAGCGGGGGTCCAAGAGGCCCAGTACTTC. This chain joins TRBV7-9 and TRBJ2-5, with TRBD2 identical over 13 bases. This CDR3 spans 16 amino acids. The germline V gene encodes CDR1 SEHNR and CDR2 FQNEAQ (reference sequence).